Listed below are T cell receptor beta chains from one sample, sequenced in a study of graft-versus-host responses after intestinal transplantation. TCRdb keeps only in-frame clones here, not all; method: immunoSEQ multiplex PCR. Of approximately 90,000 clones listed, about nine tenths are singletons. Their antigen targets remain unknown. Sequencing used unstimulated CD4+ T cells sorted from spleen or lymph node cells, obtained before transplant. Every receptor here comes from a human donor who was the organ donor for an intestinal transplant. Both conserved end residues are trimmed from each CDR3.

j_call v_call cdr3_aa
TRBJ2-5 TRBV19 ASSTTSGGWETQY
TRBJ2-2 TRBV16 ASSQFSAGHTGELF
TRBJ2-5 TRBV10-3 AISWGLGETQY
TRBJ1-5 TRBV30 AWSVGGGYQPQH
TRBJ1-1 TRBV18 ASSLTTELNTEAF
TRBJ1-6 TRBV10-1 ASGEGSSPLH
TRBJ2-1 TRBV4-1 ASSLSLFTGQRNNEQF
TRBJ2-6 TRBV5-4 ASSLGGISGANVLT
TRBJ2-1 TRBV19 ASSIARTVLDEQF
TRBJ2-2 TRBV4-3 ASSQVAFRGTGELF
TRBJ2-5 TRBV19 ASSKQGTGETQY
TRBJ2-1 TRBV28 ASSLFQRDNNEQF
TRBJ2-2 TRBV5-1 ASSLSAANTGELF
TRBJ2-1 TRBV28 ASSLQGPYNEQF
TRBJ1-2 TRBV30 ACRDRGQRVYGYT
TRBJ1-2 TRBV7-3 ASSPQGWYYGYT
TRBJ2-1 TRBV9 ASSPLTLGQGEQF
TRBJ2-7 TRBV5-1 ASSPVGLLQQY
TRBJ2-7 TRBV6-1 ASSIGLAAPYEQY
TRBJ2-7 TRBV6-1 ASSESGTGYEQY
TRBJ2-3 TRBV7-3 ASSLEGLAGDTQY
TRBJ2-3 TRBV27 ASSFRTSGVSTDTQY
TRBJ2-5 TRBV2 ASARDRGRETQY
TRBJ2-5 TRBV5-1 ASSFEGSGETQY
TRBJ1-1 TRBV19 ASSITGGRTEAF
TRBJ2-2 TRBV5-1 ASSFLPGDSIMNTGELF
TRBJ2-3 TRBV28 ASGPGADTDTQY
TRBJ1-6 TRBV28 ASSPWEGPNSPLH
TRBJ1-1 TRBV19 ASSRYGGSEAF
TRBJ2-7 TRBV5-5 ASSAAGTEGWRQY
TRBJ2-6 TRBV4-1 ASSQARVSGANVLT
TRBJ2-2 TRBV2 AAREREGSTGELF
TRBJ2-5 TRBV27 ASSHSGGGQETQY
TRBJ2-7 TRBV25-1 ASKGQRYEQY
TRBJ1-1 TRBV15 ATSRDPGQGGDAF
TRBJ2-2 TRBV7-3 ASSSDINTGELF
TRBJ1-2 TRBV2 ASGNWQGGYGYT
TRBJ2-1 TRBV5-4 ASSPALAEGYNEQF
TRBJ2-7 TRBV27 ASSPFLAAYEQY
TRBJ1-2 TRBV7-2 ASSPRVPKDYGYT
TRBJ1-4 TRBV6-1 ASNRDRDEKLF
TRBJ1-1 TRBV6-1 ASSKGGGGLTEAF
TRBJ2-3 TRBV30 AWKEPRVRSTDTQY
TRBJ2-5 TRBV15 ATSEGTGFQETQY
TRBJ2-7 TRBV19 ASSIMGGRKY
TRBJ1-1 TRBV19 ASIRTLNTEAF
TRBJ2-7 TRBV5-6 ASSPPDRGAEQY
TRBJ2-5 TRBV19 ASRETSGETQY
TRBJ2-1 TRBV10-3 AIRAVPMGDEQF
TRBJ2-1 TRBV7-7 ASSLVTSAYNEQF
TRBJ1-1 TRBV5-3 ARSPGQQENTEAF